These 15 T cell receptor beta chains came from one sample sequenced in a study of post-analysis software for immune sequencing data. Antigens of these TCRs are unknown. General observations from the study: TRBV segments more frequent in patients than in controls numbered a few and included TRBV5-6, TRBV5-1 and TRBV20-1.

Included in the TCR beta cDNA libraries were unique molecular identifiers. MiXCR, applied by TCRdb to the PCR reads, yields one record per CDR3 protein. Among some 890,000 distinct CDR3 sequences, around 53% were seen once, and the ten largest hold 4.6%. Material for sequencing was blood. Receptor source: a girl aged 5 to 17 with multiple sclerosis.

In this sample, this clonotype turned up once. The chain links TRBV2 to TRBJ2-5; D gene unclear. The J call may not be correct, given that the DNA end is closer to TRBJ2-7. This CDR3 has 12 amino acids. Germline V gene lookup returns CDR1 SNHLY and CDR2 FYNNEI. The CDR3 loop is CASKGRDYEQYF. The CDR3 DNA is TGTGCCAGCAAGGGCCGAGACTACGAGCAGTACTTC.

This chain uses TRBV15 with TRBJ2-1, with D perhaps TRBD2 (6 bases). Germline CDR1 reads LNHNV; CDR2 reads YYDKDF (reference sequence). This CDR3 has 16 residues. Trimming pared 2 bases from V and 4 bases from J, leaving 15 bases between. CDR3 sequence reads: CATSRTPGGPYNEQFF. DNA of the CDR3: TGTGCCACCAGCAGAACCCCCGGGGGACCTTACAATGAGCAGTTCTTC. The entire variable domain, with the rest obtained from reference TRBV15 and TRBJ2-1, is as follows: DAMVIQNPRYQVTQFGKPVTLSCSQTLNHNVMYWYQQKSSQAPKLLFHYYDKDFNNEADTPDNFQSRRPNTSFCFLDIRSPGLGDTAMYLCATSRTPGGPYNEQFFGPGTRLTVL.

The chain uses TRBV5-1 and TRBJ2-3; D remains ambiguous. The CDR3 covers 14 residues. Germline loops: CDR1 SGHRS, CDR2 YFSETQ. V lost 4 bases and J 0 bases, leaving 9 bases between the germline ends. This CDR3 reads CASSPSVSTDTQYF. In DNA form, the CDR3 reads TGCGCCAGCAGCCCCTCGGTGAGCACAGATACGCAGTATTTT.

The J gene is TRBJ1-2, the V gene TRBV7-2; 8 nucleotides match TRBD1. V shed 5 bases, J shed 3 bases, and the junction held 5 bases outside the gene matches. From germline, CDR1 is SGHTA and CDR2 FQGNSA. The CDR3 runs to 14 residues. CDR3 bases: TGTACCAGCAGCCCCGGACAGGGAGACTATGGCTACACCTTC. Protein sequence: CTSSPGQGDYGYTF.

DNA of the CDR3: TGTGCCAGCACCACATTAGGTTCCTACTCCTACGAGCAGTACTTC. As protein: CASTTLGSYSYEQYF. The rearrangement uses TRBV6-6 and TRBJ2-7; D gene unclear. The germline V gene encodes CDR1 MNHNY and CDR2 SVGAGI (reference sequence). V was clipped by 7 bases and J by 0 bases, with 16 bases between them. The CDR3 runs to 15 residues.

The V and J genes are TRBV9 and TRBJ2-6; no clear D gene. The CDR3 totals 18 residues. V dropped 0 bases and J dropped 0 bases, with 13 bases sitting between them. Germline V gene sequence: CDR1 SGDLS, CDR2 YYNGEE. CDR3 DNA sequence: TGTGCCAGCAGCGTAGTTGCAGGCGACCTCTCTGGGGCCAACGTCCTGACTTTC. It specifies CASSVVAGDLSGANVLTF.

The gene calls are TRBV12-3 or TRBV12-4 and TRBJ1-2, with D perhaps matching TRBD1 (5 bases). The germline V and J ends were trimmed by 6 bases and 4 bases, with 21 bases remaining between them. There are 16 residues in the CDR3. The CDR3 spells CASSLDGTSGLYGYTF. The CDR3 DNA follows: TGTGCCAGCAGCCTAGACGGGACCTCAGGGCTCTATGGCTACACCTTC.

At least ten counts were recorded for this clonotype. CDR3 coding DNA: TGCAGTGCTAGGTTAAGCGGGCACGACTACAATGAGCAGTTCTTC. It translates to CSARLSGHDYNEQFF. The J gene is TRBJ2-1, the V gene TRBV20-1, with D tentatively TRBD2 (6 bases). This CDR3 contains 15 residues. In germline, CDR1 is DFQATT, CDR2 SNEGSKA (reference sequence). Trimming cost V 3 bases and J 3 bases, with 15 bases left between them.

In DNA, the CDR3 is TGCAGTGCTAGACAGGGGGCGCCAGGAAATGAGCAGTTCTTC. Translating it yields CSARQGAPGNEQFF. This chain joins TRBV20-1 and TRBJ2-1, with 8 bases identical to TRBD1. The CDR3 length is 14 residues. Trimming at V came to 2 bases and at J to 7 bases, leaving 7 bases not matched to a gene. Germline V CDR1 and CDR2: DFQATT, SNEGSKA (reference sequence).

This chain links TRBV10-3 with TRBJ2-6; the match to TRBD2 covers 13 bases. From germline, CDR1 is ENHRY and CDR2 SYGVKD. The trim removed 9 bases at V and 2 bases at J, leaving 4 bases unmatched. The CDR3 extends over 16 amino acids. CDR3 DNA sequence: TGTGCCATTACTAGCGGGAGGGAGACTGGGGCCAACGTCCTGACTTTC. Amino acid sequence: CAITSGRETGANVLTF.

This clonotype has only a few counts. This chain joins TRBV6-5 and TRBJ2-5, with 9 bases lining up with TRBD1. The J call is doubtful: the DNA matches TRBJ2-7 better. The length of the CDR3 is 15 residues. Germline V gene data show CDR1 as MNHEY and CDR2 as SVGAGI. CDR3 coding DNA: TGTGCCAGCAGGCCCGTGGGACAGGGATTCTACGAGCAGTACTTC. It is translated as CASRPVGQGFYEQYF.

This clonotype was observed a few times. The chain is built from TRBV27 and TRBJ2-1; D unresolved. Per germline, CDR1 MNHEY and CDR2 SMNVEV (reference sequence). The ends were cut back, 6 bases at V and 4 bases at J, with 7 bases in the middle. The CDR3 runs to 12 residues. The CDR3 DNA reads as TGTGCCAGCAGAAATCCTTACAATGAGCAGTTCTTC. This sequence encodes CASRNPYNEQFF.

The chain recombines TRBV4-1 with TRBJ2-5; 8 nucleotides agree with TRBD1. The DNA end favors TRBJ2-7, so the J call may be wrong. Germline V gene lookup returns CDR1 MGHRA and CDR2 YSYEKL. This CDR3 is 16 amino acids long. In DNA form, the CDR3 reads TGCGCCAGCAGCCAAGATTCAGGACAGGGAGTTTCCGAGCAGTACTTC. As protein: CASSQDSGQGVSEQYF.

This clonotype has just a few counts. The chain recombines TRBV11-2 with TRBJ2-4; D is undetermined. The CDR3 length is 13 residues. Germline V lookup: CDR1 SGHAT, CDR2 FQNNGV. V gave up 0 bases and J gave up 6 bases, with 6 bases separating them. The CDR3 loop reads CASSLEGRNIQYF. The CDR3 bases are TGTGCCAGCAGCTTAGAAGGGCGAAACATTCAGTACTTC.

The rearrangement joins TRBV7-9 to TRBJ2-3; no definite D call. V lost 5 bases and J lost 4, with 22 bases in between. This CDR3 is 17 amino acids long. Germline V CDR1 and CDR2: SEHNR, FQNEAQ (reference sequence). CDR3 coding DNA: TGTGCCAGCAGCCGCAGGTCGGGTACCCCCGAAGCAGATACGCAGTATTTT. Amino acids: CASSRRSGTPEADTQYF.